This T cell receptor beta chain was captured in a study of OX40 agonist ivuxolimab in advanced cancers. For the study at large: People in dose escalation had one of these cancers: hepatocellular carcinoma, melanoma, renal cell or head and neck cancer. Study-level results: Low normalized T-cell clonal expansion was additionally recorded for some nonresponders. Dosing at 0.1 to 3.0 mg/kg was accompanied by clonal expansion of CD4+ and CD8+ blood T cells by week 6.

In the case of this clone: The antigen is undetermined.

The table came from immunoSEQ multiplex PCR; TCRdb's copy has only in-frame clones and leaves some out. Of 73,000 or so clones in the sample, 80% to 90% are singletons; the top ten hold around 2.4%. The CDR3 is made up of 15 amino acids. The junction had 8 bases not matched to a gene; V was cut back by 4 bases and J by 4 bases. Germline lookup yields CDR1 MNHEY and CDR2 SVGAGI. This chain links TRBV6-5 with TRBJ1-1; TRBD1 matches at 8 bases. The source of this sequence is an adult with an advanced solid tumor such as melanoma, head and neck, liver or kidney cancer. Sequences were derived from CD4+ or CD8+ T cells sorted from blood, sampled in a trial of the OX40 agonist ivuxolimab. Here the CDR3 reads CASSLTGASATEAFF. CDR3 DNA: TGTGCCAGCAGTTTGACAGGGGCCTCGGCCACTGAAGCTTTCTTT.